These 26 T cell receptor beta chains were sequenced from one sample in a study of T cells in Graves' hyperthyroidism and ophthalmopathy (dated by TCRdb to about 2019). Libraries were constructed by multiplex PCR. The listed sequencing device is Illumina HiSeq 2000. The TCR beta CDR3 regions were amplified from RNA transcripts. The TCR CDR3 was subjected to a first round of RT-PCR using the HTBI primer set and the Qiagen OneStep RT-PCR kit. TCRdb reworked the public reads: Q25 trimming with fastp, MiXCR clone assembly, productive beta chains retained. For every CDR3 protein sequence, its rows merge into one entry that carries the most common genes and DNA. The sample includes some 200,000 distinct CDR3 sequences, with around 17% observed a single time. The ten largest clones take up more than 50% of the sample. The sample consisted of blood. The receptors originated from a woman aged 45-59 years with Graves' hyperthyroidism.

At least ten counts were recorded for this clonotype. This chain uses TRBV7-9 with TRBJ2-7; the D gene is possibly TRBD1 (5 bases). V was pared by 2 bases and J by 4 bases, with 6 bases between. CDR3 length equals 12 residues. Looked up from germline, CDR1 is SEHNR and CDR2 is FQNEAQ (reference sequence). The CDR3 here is CASSLQGYEQYF. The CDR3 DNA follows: TGTGCCAGCAGCTTACAGGGTTACGAGCAGTACTTC. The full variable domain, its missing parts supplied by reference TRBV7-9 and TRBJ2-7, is DTGVSQNPRHKITKRGQNVTFRCDPISEHNRLYWYRQTLGQGPEFLTYFQNEAQLEKSRLLSDRFSAERPKGSFSTLEIQRTEQGDSAMYLCASSLQGYEQYFGPGTRLTVT.

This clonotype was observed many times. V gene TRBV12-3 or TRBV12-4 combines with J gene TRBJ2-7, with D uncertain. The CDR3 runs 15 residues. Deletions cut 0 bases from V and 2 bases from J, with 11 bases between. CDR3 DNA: TGTGCCAGCAGTTTAGCGCTCGGTCGGCCCTACGAGCAGTACTTC. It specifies CASSLALGRPYEQYF.

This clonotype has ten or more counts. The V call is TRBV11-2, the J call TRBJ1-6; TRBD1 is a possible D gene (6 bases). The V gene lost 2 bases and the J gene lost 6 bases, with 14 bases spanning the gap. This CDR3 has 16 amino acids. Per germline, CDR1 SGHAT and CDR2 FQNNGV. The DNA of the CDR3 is TGTGCCAGCAGCTTAACGGCCGGGACACTTAATTCACCCCTCCACTTT. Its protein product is CASSLTAGTLNSPLHF.

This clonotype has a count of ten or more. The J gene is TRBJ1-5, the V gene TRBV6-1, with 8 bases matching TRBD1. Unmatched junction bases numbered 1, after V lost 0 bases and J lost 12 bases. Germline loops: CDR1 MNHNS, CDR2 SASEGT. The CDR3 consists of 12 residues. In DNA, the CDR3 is TGTGCCAGCAGTGAAGCGACAGGGGTCCAGCATTTT. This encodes CASSEATGVQHF.

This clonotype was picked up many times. Here the CDR3 DNA reads TGTGCCTGGAGGGAACTAGCGGGAGGCTCCTACGAGCAGTACTTC. Its protein product is CAWRELAGGSYEQYF. The J gene is TRBJ2-7, the V gene TRBV30; 12 bases match TRBD2. J lost 0 bases, V lost 3 bases, and 3 bases had no gene match. Germline CDR1 GTSNPN, CDR2 SVGIG (reference sequence). There are 15 residues in the CDR3.

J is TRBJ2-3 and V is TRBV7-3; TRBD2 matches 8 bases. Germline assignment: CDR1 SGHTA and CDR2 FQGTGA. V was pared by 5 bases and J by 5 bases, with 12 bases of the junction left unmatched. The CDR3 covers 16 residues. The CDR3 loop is CASSPRPGLGIDTQYF. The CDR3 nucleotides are TGTGCCAGCAGCCCACGACCGGGACTAGGAATAGATACGCAGTATTTT. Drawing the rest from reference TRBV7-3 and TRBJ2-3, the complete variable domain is GAGVSQTPSNKVTEKGKYVELRCDPISGHTALYWYRQSLGQGPEFLIYFQGTGAADDSGLPNDRFFAVRPEGSVSTLKIQRTERGDSAVYLCASSPRPGLGIDTQYFGPGTRLTVL.

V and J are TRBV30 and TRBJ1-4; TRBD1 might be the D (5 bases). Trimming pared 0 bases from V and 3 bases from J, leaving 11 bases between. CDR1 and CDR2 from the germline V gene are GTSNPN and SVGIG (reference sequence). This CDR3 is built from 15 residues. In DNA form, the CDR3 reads TGTGCCTGGAGTGTCCGGGACCGCCCTAATGAAAAACTGTTTTTT. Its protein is CAWSVRDRPNEKLFF.

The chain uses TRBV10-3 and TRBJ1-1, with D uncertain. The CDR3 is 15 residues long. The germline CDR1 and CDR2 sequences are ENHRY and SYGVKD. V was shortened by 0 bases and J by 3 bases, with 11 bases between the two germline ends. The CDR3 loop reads CAISESMGRDTEAFF. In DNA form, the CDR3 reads TGTGCCATCAGTGAGTCGATGGGTAGGGACACTGAAGCTTTCTTT.

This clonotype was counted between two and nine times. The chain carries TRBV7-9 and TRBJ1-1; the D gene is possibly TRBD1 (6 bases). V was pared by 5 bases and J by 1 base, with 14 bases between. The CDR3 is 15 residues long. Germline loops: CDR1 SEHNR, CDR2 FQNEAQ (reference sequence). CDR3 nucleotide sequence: TGTGCCAGCAGCCCCGGGCTGGGGGCGAACACTGAAGCTTTCTTT. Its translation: CASSPGLGANTEAFF.

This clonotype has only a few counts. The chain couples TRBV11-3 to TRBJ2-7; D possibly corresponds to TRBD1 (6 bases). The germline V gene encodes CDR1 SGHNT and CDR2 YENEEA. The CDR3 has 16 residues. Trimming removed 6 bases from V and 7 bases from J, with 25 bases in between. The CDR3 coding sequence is TGTGCCAGCAGTTATCGACCCGGGACACAGATTAGGGAGCAGTACTTC. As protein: CASSYRPGTQIREQYF.

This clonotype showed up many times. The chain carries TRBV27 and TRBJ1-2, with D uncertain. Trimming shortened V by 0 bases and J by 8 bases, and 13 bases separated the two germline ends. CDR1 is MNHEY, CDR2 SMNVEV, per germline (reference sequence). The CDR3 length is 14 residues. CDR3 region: CASSLSYGVFGYTF. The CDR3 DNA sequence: TGTGCCAGCAGTTTATCGTATGGGGTGTTCGGCTACACCTTC.

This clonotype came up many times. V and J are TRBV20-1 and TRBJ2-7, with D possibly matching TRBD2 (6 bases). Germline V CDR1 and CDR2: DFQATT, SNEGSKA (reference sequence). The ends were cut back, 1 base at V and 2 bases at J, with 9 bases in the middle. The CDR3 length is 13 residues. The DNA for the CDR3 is TGCAGTGCTAGAGGGTGGGGGGCCTACGAGCAGTACTTC. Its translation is CSARGWGAYEQYF.

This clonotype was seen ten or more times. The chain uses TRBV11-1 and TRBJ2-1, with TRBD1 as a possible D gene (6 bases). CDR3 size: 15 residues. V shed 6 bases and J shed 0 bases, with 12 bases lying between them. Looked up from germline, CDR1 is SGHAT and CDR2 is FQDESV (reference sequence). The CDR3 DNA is TGTGCCAGCAGGCCGGGACACATCTCCTACAATGAGCAGTTCTTC. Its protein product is CASRPGHISYNEQFF. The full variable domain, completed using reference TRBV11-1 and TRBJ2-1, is EAEVAQSPRYKITEKSQAVAFWCDPISGHATLYWYRQILGQGPELLVQFQDESVVDDSQLPKDRFSAERLKGVDSTLKIQPAELGDSAMYLCASRPGHISYNEQFFGPGTRLTVL.

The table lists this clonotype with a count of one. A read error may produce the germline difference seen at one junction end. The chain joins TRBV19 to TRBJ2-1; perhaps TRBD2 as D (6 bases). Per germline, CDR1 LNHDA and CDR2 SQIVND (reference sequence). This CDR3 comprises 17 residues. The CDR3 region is CAGSIDSGFHSYNEQFF. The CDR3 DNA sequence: TGTGCCGGTAGTATAGACAGCGGGTTTCACTCCTACAATGAGCAGTTCTTC.

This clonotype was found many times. CDR3 nucleotides: TGTGCCAGCTCACTTCCGACTAGCGTCTACGAGCAGTACTTC. This encodes CASSLPTSVYEQYF. The chain couples TRBV18 to TRBJ2-7; TRBD2 aligns across 8 bases. Looked up from germline, CDR1 is KGHSH and CDR2 is LQKENI. V shed 4 bases and J 3 bases; nucleotides not matched to a gene: 5. This CDR3 comprises 14 residues.

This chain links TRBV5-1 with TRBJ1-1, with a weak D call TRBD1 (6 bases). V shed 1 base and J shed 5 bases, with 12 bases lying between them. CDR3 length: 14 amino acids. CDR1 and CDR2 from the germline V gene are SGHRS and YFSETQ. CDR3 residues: CASSLKSGETEAFF. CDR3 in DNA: TGCGCCAGCAGCTTGAAGTCAGGGGAGACTGAAGCTTTCTTT.

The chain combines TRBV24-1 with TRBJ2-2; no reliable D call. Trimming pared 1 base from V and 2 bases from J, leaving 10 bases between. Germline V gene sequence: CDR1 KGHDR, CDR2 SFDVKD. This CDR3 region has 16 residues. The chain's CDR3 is CATSDFRSPNTGELFF. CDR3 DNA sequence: TGTGCCACCAGTGATTTTAGGAGCCCAAACACCGGGGAGCTGTTTTTT.

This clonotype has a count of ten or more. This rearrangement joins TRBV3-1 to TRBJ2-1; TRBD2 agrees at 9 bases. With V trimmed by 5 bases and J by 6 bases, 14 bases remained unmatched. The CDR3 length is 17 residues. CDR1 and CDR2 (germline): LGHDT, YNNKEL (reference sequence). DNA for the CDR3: TGTGCCAGCAGCGCAAGAAAGTTAGCGGGAGTTGGCAATGAGCAGTTCTTC. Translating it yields CASSARKLAGVGNEQFF.

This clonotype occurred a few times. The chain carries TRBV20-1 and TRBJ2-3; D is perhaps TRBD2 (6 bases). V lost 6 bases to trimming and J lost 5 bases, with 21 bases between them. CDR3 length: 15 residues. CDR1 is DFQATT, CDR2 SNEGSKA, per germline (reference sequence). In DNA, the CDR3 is TGCAGTGCGAAAAGAATTGGAGGGAAGGAAGATACGCAGTATTTT. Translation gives CSAKRIGGKEDTQYF.

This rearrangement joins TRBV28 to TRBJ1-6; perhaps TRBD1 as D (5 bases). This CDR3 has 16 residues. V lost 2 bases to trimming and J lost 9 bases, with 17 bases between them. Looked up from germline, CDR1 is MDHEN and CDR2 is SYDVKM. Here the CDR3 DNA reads TGTGCCAGCAGTTTAATTGGCCAGGGTCCGGGTTCACCCCTCCACTTT. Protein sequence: CASSLIGQGPGSPLHF.

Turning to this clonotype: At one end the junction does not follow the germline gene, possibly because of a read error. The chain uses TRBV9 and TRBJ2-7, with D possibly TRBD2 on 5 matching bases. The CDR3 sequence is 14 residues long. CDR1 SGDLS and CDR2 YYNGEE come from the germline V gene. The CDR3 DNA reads TGTGCCGGCAGCCGTTACCAAGGGAGCTACGAGCAGTACTTC. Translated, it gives CAGSRYQGSYEQYF.

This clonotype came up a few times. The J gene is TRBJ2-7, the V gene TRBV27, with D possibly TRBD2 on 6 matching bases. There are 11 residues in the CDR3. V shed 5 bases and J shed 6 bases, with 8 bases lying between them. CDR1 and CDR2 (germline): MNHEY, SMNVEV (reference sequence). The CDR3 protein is CASSAAGEQYF. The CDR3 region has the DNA TGTGCCAGCAGTGCAGCGGGCGAGCAGTACTTC.

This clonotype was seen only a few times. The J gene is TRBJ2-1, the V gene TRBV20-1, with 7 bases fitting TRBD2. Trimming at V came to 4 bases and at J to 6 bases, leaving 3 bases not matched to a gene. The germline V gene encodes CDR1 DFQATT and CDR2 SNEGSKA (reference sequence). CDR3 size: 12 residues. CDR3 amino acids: CSAIPSGNEQFF. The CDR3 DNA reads TGCAGTGCTATTCCTAGCGGCAATGAGCAGTTCTTC.

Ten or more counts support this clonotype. CDR3 nucleotides: TGTGCCAGCAGCTCACCCCATAGACTCCCCAGGATGAACACAGATACGCAGTATTTT. It is translated as CASSSPHRLPRMNTDTQYF. V usage is TRBV7-2 and J usage is TRBJ2-3, with D hard to call. The CDR3 length is 19 residues. V gave up 4 bases and J gave up 2 bases, with 25 bases separating them. CDR1 and CDR2 from the germline V gene are SGHTA and FQGNSA.

The CDR3 region is CATRRLAGVLRQYF. In DNA form, the CDR3 reads TGTGCCACCAGGAGACTAGCGGGAGTTCTTCGGCAGTACTTC. V is TRBV28 and J is TRBJ2-7; 12 nucleotides match TRBD2. The CDR3 runs 14 residues. Trimming took 10 bases from V and 9 from J; bases not matched to a gene: 13. CDR1 is MDHEN and CDR2 is SYDVKM in the germline V gene.

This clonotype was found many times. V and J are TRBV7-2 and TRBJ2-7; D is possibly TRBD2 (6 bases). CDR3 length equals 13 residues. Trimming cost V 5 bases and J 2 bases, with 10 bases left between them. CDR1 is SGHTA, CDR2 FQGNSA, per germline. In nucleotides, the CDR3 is TGTGCCAGCAGCCGACTAGGGACCTACGAGCAGTACTTC. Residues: CASSRLGTYEQYF.